A single sample gave rise to the 8 T cell receptor beta chains below, sequenced in a study of tissue T cells after allogeneic stem cell transplantation. Clones were sequenced by immunoSEQ multiplex PCR, and TCRdb holds only the in-frame ones, with some missing. This table has about 5,500 clones, roughly 52% appearing once. The time point here: mouse harvest day 7 after allogeneic transplant. The graft held 10^6 splenic CD5+ T cells and 10^7 T-cell-depleted bone marrow cells. The sample was gut tissue. Receptor source: a female BALB/c mouse given C57BL/6 T cells with graft-versus-host disease after an allogeneic hematopoietic cell transplant.

Concerning this clone: Any gene name here is a mouse gene name. Read data end 1 residue before the CDR3 end; the end is taken from the germline J gene. The chain employs TRBV26 and TRBJ2-4; 8 bases agree with TRBD1. Germline loops: CDR1 KGHPV, CDR2 FQNQEV (reference sequence). The V gene end was trimmed by 2 bases and the J gene end by 7 bases; junction bases not matched to a gene: 2. The CDR3 covers 13 residues. The CDR3 loop reads CASSLQGAHTLYF. Partial CDR3 DNA: TGTGCCAGCAGTCTGCAGGGGGCACACACCTTGTAC.

Details on this clone: Gene names are mouse gene names. The read is 1 residue too short to cover the CDR3 end, so that end is filled in from the germline J gene. The chain couples TRBV16 to TRBJ1-4, with D uncertain. V was pared by 0 bases and J by 4 bases, with 6 bases between. Germline CDR1 and CDR2: SGHSA and FRNQAP. This CDR3 has 14 amino acids. The CDR3 DNA, read in part, is TGTGCAAGCAGCTTAGAGGGGAGCAACGAAAGATTATTT. This sequence encodes CASSLEGSNERLF. The full CDR3 protein is CASSLEGSNERLFF.

Notes on this clone: Gene names follow the mouse nomenclature. The missing CDR3 end, 1 residue past where the read stops, is filled in from the germline J gene. The chain carries TRBV3 and TRBJ2-7; D is perhaps TRBD1 (6 bases). Germline V lookup: CDR1 SNHLY, CDR2 FYNGKV (reference sequence). The CDR3 is 14 residues long. The V end was cut by 2 bases, the J end by 1 base, with 9 bases between. The CDR3 bases that were read are TGTGCCAGCAGCTTAATGGGACAATCCTATGAACAGTAC. Its protein is CASSLMGQSYEQY. The entire CDR3 sequence reads CASSLMGQSYEQYF.

In regard to this clone: Gene names are the mouse ones. Read coverage stops 1 residue before the CDR3 terminus; the germline J gene supplies the remainder. The chain couples TRBV26 to TRBJ1-1, with 8 bases identical to TRBD1. The J segment lost 4 bases and the V segment lost 2 bases, leaving 0 bases of the junction unmatched. Germline assignment: CDR1 KGHPV and CDR2 FQNQEV (reference sequence). The CDR3 is 13 amino acids. CDR3 bases read: TGTGCCAGCAGTCTGGGACAGGGCACAGAAGTCTTC. This gives the protein CASSLGQGTEVF. Given in full, the CDR3 is CASSLGQGTEVFF. The full variable domain, with the rest looked up from reference TRBV26 and TRBJ1-1, is NSKVIQTPRYLVKGQGQKAKMRCIPEKGHPVVFWYQQNKNNEFKFLINFQNQEVLQQIDMTEKRFSAECPSNSPCSLEIQSSEAGDSALYLCASSLGQGTEVFFGKGTRLTVV.

This clone showed up just once. Germline and genes here are mouse. The read ends 1 residue shy of where the CDR3 ends; the end is completed using the germline J gene. V gene TRBV1 combines with J gene TRBJ2-4, with 7 bases aligning to TRBD1. The CDR3 covers 14 residues. With 0 bases clipped from V and 3 bases from J, the junction kept 0 bases outside the gene matches. In germline, CDR1 is NSQYPW, CDR2 LRSPGD (reference sequence). CDR3 sequence: CTCSADRGQNTLYF. The sequenced CDR3 bases are TGCACCTGCAGTGCAGACAGGGGGCAAAACACCTTGTAC. The full variable domain, rest sourced from reference TRBV1 and TRBJ2-4, is VTLLEQNPRWRLVPRGQAVNLRCILKNSQYPWMSWYQQDLQKQLQWLFTLRSPGDKEVKSLPGADYLATRVTDTELRLQVANMSQGRTLYCTCSADRGQNTLYFGAGTRLSVL.

With respect to this clone: The gene names here belong to mouse. The DNA ends 1 residue before the CDR3 does, and the rest of the CDR3 is filled in from the germline J gene. The rearrangement uses TRBV26 and TRBJ1-6; TRBD1 matches at 10 bases. TRBJ1-6 falls under the ORF class, with uncertain function. Germline V CDR1 and CDR2: KGHPV, FQNQEV (reference sequence). V lost 4 bases and J lost 9; bases outside the gene matches: 3. The CDR3 covers 14 residues. CDR3 DNA, as far as it was read: TGTGCCAGCAGTCCGACAGGGGGCGGTTCGCCCCTCTAC. It yields the protein CASSPTGGGSPLY. The whole CDR3 sequence is CASSPTGGGSPLYF.

As for this clone: Each gene name is a mouse one. The read is 1 residue too short to cover the CDR3 end, so that end is filled in from the germline J gene. Other nucleotide sequences from this sample produce the same CDR3. V usage is TRBV26 and J usage is TRBJ2-7; 7 nucleotides match TRBD1. This CDR3 has 12 residues. Trimming removed 2 bases from V and 5 bases from J; junction bases left unmatched: 0. The germline V gene encodes CDR1 KGHPV and CDR2 FQNQEV (reference sequence). The CDR3 DNA, read in part, is TGTGCCAGCAGTCTGGACAGGGATGAACAGTAC. Residues: CASSLDRDEQY. The whole CDR3 sequence is CASSLDRDEQYF.

This clone was picked up a small number of times. Gene and germline names: mouse. The read terminates 1 residue before the CDR3 end, so the remaining end is supplied by the germline J gene. This CDR3 is also generated by other DNA sequences in the sample. This chain joins TRBV13-3 and TRBJ2-7, with 7 bases identical to TRBD1. J was trimmed by 2 bases and V by 6 bases; bases with no gene match: 5. The CDR3 runs 13 residues. Germline loops: CDR1 NNHDY, CDR2 SYVADS. The part of the CDR3 DNA that was read is TGTGCCAGCAACCGGGACAGAACCTATGAACAGTAC. Translation: CASNRDRTYEQY. The whole CDR3 protein reads CASNRDRTYEQYF.